The sequence of this T cell receptor (beta chain) was determined in a study of blood T cell repertoires in COVID-19. Methods used by the authors: Reference gene primers were amplified, and this amplification served to estimate nucleated cell counts. Data came from immunoSEQ multiplex PCR; TCRdb stores just in-frame clones and leaves some out. That table gives V, J and clone size, and the DNA gave D and trimming. The table includes some 200,000 clones, 87% detected once. This clone was counted a single time. Patients from Seattle were sampled longitudinally, starting during active infection. The clonotype was recovered from a woman aged 65 to 85 with COVID-19, enrolled during active disease. Sample: peripheral blood.

The CDR3 DNA follows: TGCAGCGTTGTGCTCGGGCAGGGGGCCGACGAGCAGTACTTC. Residues: CSVVLGQGADEQYF. The J gene is TRBJ2-7, the V gene TRBV29-1, with TRBD1 matching 8 bases. The CDR3 sequence is 14 residues long. V was clipped by 4 bases and J by 5 bases; unmatched bases: 10. Germline CDR1 and CDR2: SQVTM and ANQGSEA.